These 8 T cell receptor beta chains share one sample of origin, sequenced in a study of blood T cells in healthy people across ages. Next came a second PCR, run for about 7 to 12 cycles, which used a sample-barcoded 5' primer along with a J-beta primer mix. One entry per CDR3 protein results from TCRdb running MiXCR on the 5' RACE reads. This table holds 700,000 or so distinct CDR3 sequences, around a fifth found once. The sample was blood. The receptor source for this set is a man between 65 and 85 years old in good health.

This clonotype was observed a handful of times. The CDR3 protein is CASSQEGTNYGYTF. CDR3 nucleotide sequence: TGCGCCAGCAGCCAAGAGGGGACGAACTATGGCTACACCTTC. The rearrangement uses TRBV4-3 and TRBJ1-2, with a possible D match to TRBD1 (5 bases). Germline V gives CDR1 LGHNA, CDR2 YSLEER. Trimming cost V 0 bases and J 2 bases, with 7 bases left between them. The CDR3 consists of 14 residues.

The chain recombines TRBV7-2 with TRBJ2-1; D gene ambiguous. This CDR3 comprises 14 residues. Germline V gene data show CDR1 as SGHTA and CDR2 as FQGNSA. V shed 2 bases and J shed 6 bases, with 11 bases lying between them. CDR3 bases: TGTGCCAGCAGCTTATTTAACGGTCCCAATGAGCAGTTCTTC. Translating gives CASSLFNGPNEQFF.

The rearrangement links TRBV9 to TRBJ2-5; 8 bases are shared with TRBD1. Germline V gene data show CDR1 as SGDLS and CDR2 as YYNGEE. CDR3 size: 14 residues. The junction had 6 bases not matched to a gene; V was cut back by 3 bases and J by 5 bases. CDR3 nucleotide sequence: TGTGCCAGCAGCGCAGGACAGGGAATGGAGACCCAGTACTTC. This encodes CASSAGQGMETQYF.

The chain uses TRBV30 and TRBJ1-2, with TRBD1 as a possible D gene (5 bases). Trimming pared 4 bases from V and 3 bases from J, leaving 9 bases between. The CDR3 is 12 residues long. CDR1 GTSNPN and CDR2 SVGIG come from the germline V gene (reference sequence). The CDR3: CAWNTGDYGYTF. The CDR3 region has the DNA TGTGCCTGGAATACAGGAGACTATGGCTACACCTTC. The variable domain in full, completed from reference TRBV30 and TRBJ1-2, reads SQTIHQWPATLVQPVGSPLSLECTVEGTSNPNLYWYRQAAGRGLQLLFYSVGIGQISSEVPQNLSASRPQDRQFILSSKKLLLSDSGFYLCAWNTGDYGYTFGSGTRLTVV.

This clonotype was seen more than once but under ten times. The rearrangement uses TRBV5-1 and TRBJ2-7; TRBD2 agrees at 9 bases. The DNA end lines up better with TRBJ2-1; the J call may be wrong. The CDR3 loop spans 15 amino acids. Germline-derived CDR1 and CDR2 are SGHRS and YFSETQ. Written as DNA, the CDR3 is TGCGCCAGCAGCATCGGAGTAGCGGGAGCCAGGGAGCAGTTCTTC. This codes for CASSIGVAGAREQFF.

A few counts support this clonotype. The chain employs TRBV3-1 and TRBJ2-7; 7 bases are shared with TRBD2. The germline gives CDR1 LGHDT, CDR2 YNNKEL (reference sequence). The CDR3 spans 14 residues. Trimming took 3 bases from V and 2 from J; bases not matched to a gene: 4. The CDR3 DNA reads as TGTGCCAGCAGCCAGGGACTACATACCTACGAGCAGTACTTC. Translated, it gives CASSQGLHTYEQYF.

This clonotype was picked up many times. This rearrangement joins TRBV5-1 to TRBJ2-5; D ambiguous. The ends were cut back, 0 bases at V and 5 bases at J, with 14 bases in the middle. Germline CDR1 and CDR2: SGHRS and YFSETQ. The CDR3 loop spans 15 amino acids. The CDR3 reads CASSLAIPEPETQYF. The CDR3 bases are TGCGCCAGCAGCTTGGCCATACCGGAGCCGGAGACCCAGTACTTC.

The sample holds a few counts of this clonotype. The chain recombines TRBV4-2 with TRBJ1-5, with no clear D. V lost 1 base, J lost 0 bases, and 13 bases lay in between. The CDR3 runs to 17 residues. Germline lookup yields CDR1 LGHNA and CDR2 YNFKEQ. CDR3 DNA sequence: TGTGCCAGCAGCCAAGGGCCAGGATTTAATAGCAATCAGCCCCAGCATTTT. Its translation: CASSQGPGFNSNQPQHF.